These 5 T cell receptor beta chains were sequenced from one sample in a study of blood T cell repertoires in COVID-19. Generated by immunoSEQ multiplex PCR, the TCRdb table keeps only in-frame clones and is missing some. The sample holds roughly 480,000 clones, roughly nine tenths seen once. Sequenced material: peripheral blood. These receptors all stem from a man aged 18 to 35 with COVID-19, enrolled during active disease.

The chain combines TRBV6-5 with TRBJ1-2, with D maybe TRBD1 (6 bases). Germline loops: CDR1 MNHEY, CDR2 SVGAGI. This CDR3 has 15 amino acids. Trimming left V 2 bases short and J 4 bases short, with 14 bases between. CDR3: CASSYEDRPFYGYTF. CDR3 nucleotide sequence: TGTGCCAGCAGTTACGAAGACAGGCCTTTCTATGGCTACACCTTC.

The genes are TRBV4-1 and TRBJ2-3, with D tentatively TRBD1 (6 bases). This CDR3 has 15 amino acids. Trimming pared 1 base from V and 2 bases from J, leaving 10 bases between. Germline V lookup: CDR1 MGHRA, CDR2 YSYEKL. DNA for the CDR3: TGCGCCAGCAGCCAAGCAGGGGAATACACAGATACGCAGTATTTT. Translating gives CASSQAGEYTDTQYF.

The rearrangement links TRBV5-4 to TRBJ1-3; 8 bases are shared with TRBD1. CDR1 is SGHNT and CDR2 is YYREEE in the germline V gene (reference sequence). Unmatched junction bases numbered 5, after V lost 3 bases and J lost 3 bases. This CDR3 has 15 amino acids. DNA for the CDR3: TGTGCCAGCAGCTCGGACAGGGCCTTTGGAAACACCATATATTTT. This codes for CASSSDRAFGNTIYF. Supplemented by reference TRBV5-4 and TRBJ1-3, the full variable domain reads ETGVTQSPTHLIKTRGQQVTLRCSSQSGHNTVSWYQQALGQGPQFIFQYYREEENGRGNFPPRFSGLQFPNYSSELNVNALELDDSALYLCASSSDRAFGNTIYFGEGSWLTVV.

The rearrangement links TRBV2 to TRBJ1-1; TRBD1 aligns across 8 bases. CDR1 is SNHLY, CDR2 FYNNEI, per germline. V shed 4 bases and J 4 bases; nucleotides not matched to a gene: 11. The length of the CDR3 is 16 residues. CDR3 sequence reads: CASSVAGGEVGTEAFF. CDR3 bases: TGTGCCAGCAGTGTAGCAGGGGGCGAGGTTGGCACTGAAGCTTTCTTT.

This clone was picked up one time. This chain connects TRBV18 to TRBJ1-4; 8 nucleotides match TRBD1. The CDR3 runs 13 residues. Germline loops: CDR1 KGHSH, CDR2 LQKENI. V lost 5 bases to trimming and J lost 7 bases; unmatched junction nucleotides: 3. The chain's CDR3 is CASSFGQGEKLFF. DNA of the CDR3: TGTGCCAGCTCATTTGGACAGGGTGAAAAACTGTTTTTT.